Listed below are T cell receptor beta chains from one sample, sequenced in a study of monozygotic twins with inflammatory bowel disease. TCRdb reworked the 5' RACE reads into one entry per CDR3 protein, no DNA. This repertoire includes about 420,000 distinct CDR3 sequences. Sequencing was carried out using blood. The receptor source for this set is a human donor with ulcerative colitis or Crohn's disease, or a healthy co-twin of an affected twin (not recorded which). The CDR3 runs from the conserved cysteine through the conserved F or W. Each record gives: J gene, V gene, CDR3 protein.

TRBJ2-5	TRBV30	CAWSHKGQLQETQYF
TRBJ2-2	TRBV7-6	CASSLAPGSGELFF
TRBJ2-5	TRBV29-1	CSVRRAGDLQETQYF
TRBJ2-5	TRBV6-1	CASKGTGETQYF
TRBJ2-3	TRBV30	CAWGVAGGPDTQYF
TRBJ2-6	TRBV19	CASSIQGNSGANVLTF
TRBJ1-1	TRBV5-4	CASAGGNEAFF
TRBJ2-3	TRBV20-1	CSAPPLTPGTDTQYF
TRBJ2-7	TRBV24-1	CATSEDGRYEQYF
TRBJ1-2	TRBV9	CASSGGRRYYGYTF
TRBJ2-5	TRBV5-4	CASSSTGVRETQYF
TRBJ2-2	TRBV11-2	CASSLGGARINTGELFF
TRBJ1-1	TRBV7-2	CASSLGGWAFF